One sample yielded the 17 T cell receptor beta chains listed below, sequenced in a study of blood T cell repertoires in COVID-19. Clones were sequenced by immunoSEQ multiplex PCR, and TCRdb holds only the in-frame ones, with some missing. The sample records some 150,000 clones, about 88% being singletons. The source material was peripheral blood. These TCRs come from a woman in her sixties or seventies with acute or convalescent COVID-19.

This sequence joins TRBV5-1 and TRBJ2-3, with D maybe TRBD2 (6 bases). Per the germline V gene, CDR1 is SGHRS and CDR2 is YFSETQ. V shed 2 bases and J shed 0 bases, with 10 bases lying between them. CDR3 size: 15 residues. The CDR3 DNA follows: TGCGCCAGCAGCTTACGGGGGAGCAGCACAGATACGCAGTATTTT. Encoded protein: CASSLRGSSTDTQYF. Drawing the rest from reference TRBV5-1 and TRBJ2-3, the complete variable domain is KAGVTQTPRYLIKTRGQQVTLSCSPISGHRSVSWYQQTPGQGLQFLFEYFSETQRNKGNFPGRFSGRQFSNSRSEMNVSTLELGDSALYLCASSLRGSSTDTQYFGPGTRLTVL.

This chain connects TRBV5-6 to TRBJ2-1, with 14 bases that match TRBD2. J gave up 9 bases and V 4 bases, and 9 bases lay outside the gene matches. This CDR3 spans 16 amino acids. Per the germline V gene, CDR1 is SGHDT and CDR2 is YYEEEE. CDR3 DNA sequence: TGTGCCAGCAGCACCAGGACTAGCGGGGGGAGCGGTGAGCAGTTCTTC. Amino acids: CASSTRTSGGSGEQFF. Looking up the rest from reference TRBV5-6 and TRBJ2-1 gives the full variable domain: DAGVTQSPTHLIKTRGQQVTLRCSPKSGHDTVSWYQQALGQGPQFIFQYYEEEERQRGNFPDRFSGHQFPNYSSELNVNALLLGDSALYLCASSTRTSGGSGEQFFGPGTRLTVL.

This clone was counted a single time. The rearrangement links TRBV6-5 to TRBJ1-5, with D possibly being TRBD1 (6 bases). CDR3 length equals 13 residues. Germline-derived CDR1 and CDR2 are MNHEY and SVGAGI. V was shortened by 6 bases and J by 1 base, with 7 bases between the two germline ends. The CDR3 is CASRRGSNQPQHF. CDR3 nucleotides: TGTGCCAGCAGAAGGGGGAGCAATCAGCCCCAGCATTTT.

V and J are TRBV6-6 and TRBJ2-3; 7 bases fit TRBD2. Trimming removed 11 bases from V and 8 bases from J; junction bases left unmatched: 16. There are 14 residues in the CDR3. The germline V gene has CDR1 MNHNY and CDR2 SVGAGI (reference sequence). The CDR3 coding sequence is TGTGCCGTCCGGGAGGATATCAGTAGGCGTACGCAGTATTTT. Amino acid sequence: CAVREDISRRTQYF.

V usage is TRBV5-6 and J usage is TRBJ1-4; 7 nucleotides align to TRBD1. The CDR3 is 15 residues long. In germline, CDR1 is SGHDT, CDR2 YYEEEE. Trimming at V came to 1 base and at J to 10 bases, leaving 10 bases not matched to a gene. The CDR3 DNA is TGTGCCAGCAGCTTGAGGACAGGCCTTTTTGTAAAACTGTTTTTT. Amino acids: CASSLRTGLFVKLFF.

The rearrangement links TRBV6-5 to TRBJ1-3; TRBD1 aligns across 10 bases. The CDR3 consists of 15 residues. Trimming took 6 bases from V and 8 from J; bases not matched to a gene: 10. Germline loops: CDR1 MNHEY, CDR2 SVGAGI. Written as DNA, the CDR3 is TGTGCCAGCAGAATACAGGACAGGGGGTCTGACACCATATATTTT. It specifies CASRIQDRGSDTIYF.

V is TRBV27 and J is TRBJ2-1, with TRBD1 as a possible D gene (6 bases). Looked up from germline, CDR1 is MNHEY and CDR2 is SMNVEV (reference sequence). Between the trimmed V and J ends, which lost 5 bases and 7 bases, there was a span of 18 bases. This CDR3 region has 15 residues. The CDR3 sequence is CASSPGAGVANEQFF. CDR3 DNA: TGTGCCAGCAGTCCTGGGGCAGGGGTAGCTAATGAGCAGTTCTTC.

This chain joins TRBV7-2 and TRBJ2-4; TRBD1 aligns across 10 bases. The CDR3 has 14 residues. V lost 4 bases to trimming and J lost 8 bases; unmatched junction nucleotides: 5. Germline lookup yields CDR1 SGHTA and CDR2 FQGNSA. The CDR3 DNA reads as TGTGCCAGCAGCTCGACAGGGGGCTACTACATTCAGTACTTC. Translation gives CASSSTGGYYIQYF.

This clone was counted between two and nine times. The V call is TRBV4-2, the J call TRBJ2-2, with 9 bases fitting TRBD2. Germline V gene sequence: CDR1 LGHNA, CDR2 YNFKEQ. J was trimmed by 2 bases and V by 4 bases; bases with no gene match: 11. The CDR3 covers 18 residues. The DNA for the CDR3 is TGTGCCAGCAGCCCCCTTGGGGCTAGCGGGGTAAACACCGGGGAGCTGTTTTTT. Protein sequence: CASSPLGASGVNTGELFF.

The rearrangement uses TRBV5-1 and TRBJ1-3; TRBD1 is a possible D gene (5 bases). This CDR3 comprises 16 residues. The germline CDR1 and CDR2 sequences are SGHRS and YFSETQ. V lost 0 bases and J lost 0, with 10 bases in between. CDR3 sequence reads: CASSLDRRSSGNTIYF. For the CDR3, the DNA is TGCGCCAGCAGCTTGGACAGGCGGAGCTCTGGAAACACCATATATTTT.

As DNA, the CDR3 is TGTGCCAGCAGCACCGCGACAGGGGCTAACTATGGCTACACCTTC. Its protein is CASSTATGANYGYTF. The chain has TRBV7-8 and TRBJ1-2; 8 positions agree with TRBD1. After removal of 5 bases from V and 0 bases from J, the junction contained 5 bases not matched to a gene. The CDR3 is made up of 15 amino acids. CDR1 SGHVS and CDR2 FQNEAQ come from the germline V gene. Supplemented by reference TRBV7-8 and TRBJ1-2, the full variable domain reads GAGVSQSPRYKVAKRGQDVALRCDPISGHVSLFWYQQALGQGPEFLTYFQNEAQLDKSGLPSDRFFAERPEGSVSTLKIQRTQQEDSAVYLCASSTATGANYGYTFGSGTRLTVV.

The chain's CDR3 is CASSADTFSNQPQHF. The CDR3 coding sequence is TGTGCCAGTAGTGCGGACACCTTTAGCAATCAGCCCCAGCATTTT. This rearrangement joins TRBV19 to TRBJ1-5; the D gene is possibly TRBD1 (5 bases). Germline V gene data show CDR1 as LNHDA and CDR2 as SQIVND (reference sequence). The V and J ends lost 5 bases and 0 bases respectively, with 11 bases between them. CDR3 length equals 15 residues.

This clone showed up just once. The genes are TRBV2 and TRBJ1-4; D gene uncertain. Trimming took off 3 bases at V and 8 bases at J, with 13 bases between the two ends. The CDR3 extends over 14 amino acids. The V gene's germline CDR1 is SNHLY and CDR2 FYNNEI. The CDR3 loop is CASSDNAGSEKLFF. The CDR3, as DNA: TGTGCCAGCAGTGATAATGCCGGGAGCGAAAAACTGTTTTTT.

This rearrangement joins TRBV6-2 or TRBV6-3 to TRBJ2-1, with 10 bases that match TRBD2. With 2 bases clipped from V and 10 bases from J, the junction kept 11 bases outside the gene matches. This CDR3 is 16 amino acids long. Per germline, CDR1 MNHEY and CDR2 SVGEGT. CDR3 region: CASSYLRRTSGEEQFF. CDR3 in DNA: TGTGCCAGCAGTTACCTCCGTCGGACTAGCGGCGAGGAGCAGTTCTTC.

V is TRBV6-5 and J is TRBJ1-1; D is ambiguous. The V gene's germline CDR1 is MNHEY and CDR2 SVGAGI. V lost 5 bases and J lost 4, with 11 bases in between. CDR3 length: 13 amino acids. CDR3 sequence: CASSRLVATEAFF. DNA of the CDR3: TGTGCCAGCAGTCGGCTTGTAGCCACTGAAGCTTTCTTT.

This rearrangement joins TRBV19 to TRBJ1-1, with TRBD1 as a possible D gene (6 bases). The ends were cut back, 6 bases at V and 1 base at J, with 15 bases in the middle. Germline V gene lookup returns CDR1 LNHDA and CDR2 SQIVND (reference sequence). The CDR3 contains 15 residues. CDR3 nucleotide sequence: TGTGCCAGTAGATCAACGACAGGAAAGAACACTGAAGCTTTCTTT. This translates into CASRSTTGKNTEAFF.

The V and J genes are TRBV13 and TRBJ2-3, with 7 bases identical to TRBD1. Per germline, CDR1 PRHDT and CDR2 FYEKMQ (reference sequence). This CDR3 has 15 amino acids. V lost 5 bases to trimming and J lost 1 base; unmatched junction nucleotides: 6. CDR3 bases: TGTGCCAGCAGCGCCAGACAGGGACGCACAGATACGCAGTATTTT. This encodes CASSARQGRTDTQYF.